Given below is one T cell receptor (beta chain) in context. These data come from a study of blood T cell repertoires in COVID-19. Study details: Acute and convalescent COVID-19 samples came from the United States, Italy and Spain. T cells, B-cell-depleted T cells, or PBMCs supplied cDNA or gDNA.

Authors' methods: Reference gene primer amplification gave estimated nucleated cell counts. The table came from immunoSEQ multiplex PCR; TCRdb's copy has only in-frame clones and leaves some out. The DNA gave D and trimming, while V, J and clone size come from that table. The data hold some 170,000 clones, with approximately 90% observed a single time. The clonotype was recovered from a woman aged 45 to 65 with acute or convalescent COVID-19. Sequencing was carried out using peripheral blood.

CDR3 bases: TGTGCCAGTAGTTCCGGGGAACTATGGGAGCAGTTCTTC. Translated, it gives CASSSGELWEQFF. This chain uses TRBV19 with TRBJ2-1, with D possibly matching TRBD2 (5 bases). Germline V gene data show CDR1 as LNHDA and CDR2 as SQIVND (reference sequence). V lost 5 bases to trimming and J lost 10 bases, with 15 bases between them. This CDR3 has 13 residues.